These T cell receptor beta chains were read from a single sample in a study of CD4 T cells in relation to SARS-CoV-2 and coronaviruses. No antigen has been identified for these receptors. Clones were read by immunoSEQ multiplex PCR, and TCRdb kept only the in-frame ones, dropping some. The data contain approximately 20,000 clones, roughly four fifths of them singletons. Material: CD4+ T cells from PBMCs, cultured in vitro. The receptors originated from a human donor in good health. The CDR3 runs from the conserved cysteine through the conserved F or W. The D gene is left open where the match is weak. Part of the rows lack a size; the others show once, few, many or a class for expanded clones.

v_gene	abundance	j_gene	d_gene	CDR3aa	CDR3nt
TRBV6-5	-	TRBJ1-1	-	CASSMNTEAFF	TGTGCCAGCAGCATGAACACTGAAGCTTTCTTT
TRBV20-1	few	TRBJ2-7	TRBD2	CSASNPSGYYEQYF	TGCAGTGCTAGTAATCCTAGCGGCTACTACGAGCAGTACTTC
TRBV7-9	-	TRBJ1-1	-	CASSFGGTGTEAFF	TGTGCCAGCAGCTTCGGGGGGACGGGCACTGAAGCTTTCTTT
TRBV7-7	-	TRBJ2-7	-	CASSLGLAETYEQYF	TGTGCTAGCAGCTTAGGGCTAGCAGAGACCTACGAGCAGTACTTC
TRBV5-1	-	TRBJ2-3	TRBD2	CASSLGLAGASTDTQYF	TGCGCCAGCAGTTTGGGACTAGCGGGAGCGAGCACAGATACGCAGTATTTT
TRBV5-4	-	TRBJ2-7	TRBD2	CASSKGTSQPYEQYF	TGTGCCAGCAGCAAAGGGACTAGCCAACCCTACGAGCAGTACTTC
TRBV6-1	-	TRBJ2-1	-	CASSEADNEQFF	TGTGCCAGCAGTGAAGCTGACAATGAGCAGTTCTTC
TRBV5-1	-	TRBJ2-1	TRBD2	CASSPEVSGGASEQFF	TGCGCCAGCAGCCCGGAGGTTAGCGGGGGGGCCAGTGAGCAGTTCTTC
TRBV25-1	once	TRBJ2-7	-	CASSESGRVHEQYF	TGTGCCAGCAGTGAATCTGGCAGGGTCCACGAGCAGTACTTC
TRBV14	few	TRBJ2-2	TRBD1	CASSPLLDRAGELFF	TGTGCCAGCAGCCCACTACTCGACAGGGCCGGGGAGCTGTTTTTT
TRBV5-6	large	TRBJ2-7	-	CASSIKPGTPGQYF	TGTGCCAGCAGCATCAAACCCGGGACACCGGGGCAGTACTTC
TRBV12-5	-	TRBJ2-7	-	CASGLVMPVGSSYEQYF	TGTGCTAGTGGTTTGGTCATGCCCGTCGGAAGCTCCTACGAGCAGTACTTC
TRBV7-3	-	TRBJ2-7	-	CARTKFYEQYF	TGTGCCAGGACTAAGTTTTACGAGCAGTACTTC
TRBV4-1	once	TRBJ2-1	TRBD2	CASSQGTSGSYNEQFF	TGCGCCAGCAGCCAAGGGACTAGCGGCTCCTACAATGAGCAGTTCTTC
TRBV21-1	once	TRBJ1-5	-	CASSKDQGGQPQHF	TGTGCCAGCAGCAAAGACCAGGGGGGTCAGCCCCAGCATTTT
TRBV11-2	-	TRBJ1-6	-	CASSFSGSSHSPLHF	TGTGCCAGCAGCTTTTCCGGGTCTTCTCATTCACCCCTCCACTTT
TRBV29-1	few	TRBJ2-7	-	CSVRDTPREQYF	TGCAGCGTTCGGGACACTCCTCGGGAGCAGTACTTC
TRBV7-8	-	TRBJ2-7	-	CASSAQGGYEQYF	TGTGCCAGCAGCGCTCAGGGGGGTTACGAGCAGTACTTC
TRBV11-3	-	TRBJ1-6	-	CASSLVSPPLHF	TGTGCCAGCAGCTTAGTTAGTCCACCCCTCCACTTT
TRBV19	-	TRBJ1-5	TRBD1	CASVTGTGSNQPQHF	TGTGCCAGTGTAACCGGGACAGGTAGCAATCAGCCCCAGCATTTT
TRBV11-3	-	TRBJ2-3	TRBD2	CASSLTSGGAFRPDTQYF	TGTGCCAGCAGCCTGACTAGCGGGGGGGCCTTTCGTCCAGATACGCAGTATTTT
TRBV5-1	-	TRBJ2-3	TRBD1	CASSMDRPRTDTQYF	TGCGCCAGCAGCATGGACAGGCCACGCACAGATACGCAGTATTTT
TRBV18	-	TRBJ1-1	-	CASSPQQGKGAFF	TGTGCCAGCTCACCACAGCAGGGGAAGGGAGCTTTCTTT
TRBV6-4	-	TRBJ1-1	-	CASSRAGNTEAFF	TGTGCCAGCTCCCGGGCGGGGAACACTGAAGCTTTCTTT
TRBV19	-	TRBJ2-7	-	CASSKSTVSYEQYF	TGTGCCAGTAGCAAAAGTACAGTCTCCTACGAGCAGTACTTC
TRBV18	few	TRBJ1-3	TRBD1	CASSPNSPGQGSGNTIYF	TGTGCCAGCTCACCAAATTCGCCGGGACAGGGCTCCGGAAACACCATATATTTT
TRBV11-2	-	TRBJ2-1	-	CASSDTGYNEQFF	TGTGCCAGCAGTGATACAGGGTACAATGAGCAGTTCTTC
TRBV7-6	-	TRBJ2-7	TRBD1	CASSLEDRGHEQYF	TGTGCCAGCAGCTTAGAAGACAGGGGACACGAGCAGTACTTC
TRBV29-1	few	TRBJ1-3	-	CSVEVGNTIYF	TGCAGCGTTGAGGTCGGAAACACCATATATTTT
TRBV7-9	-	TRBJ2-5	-	CASSFHGSETQYF	TGTGCCAGCAGCTTCCATGGATCGGAGACCCAGTACTTC
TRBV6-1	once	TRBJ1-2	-	CASSSQGSKGYTF	TGTGCCAGCAGTTCCCAGGGGAGCAAGGGCTACACCTTC
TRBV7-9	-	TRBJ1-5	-	CASSLTGTTSNQPQHF	TGTGCCAGCAGCTTGACCGGGACAACAAGCAATCAGCCCCAGCATTTT
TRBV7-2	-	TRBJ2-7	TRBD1	CASSLGTGIEQYF	TGTGCCAGCAGCTTAGGGACAGGGATCGAGCAGTACTTC
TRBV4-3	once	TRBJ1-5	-	CASSQGFGGHQPQHF	TGCGCCAGCAGCCAAGGGTTCGGAGGGCATCAGCCCCAGCATTTT
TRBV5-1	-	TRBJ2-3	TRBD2	CASSSGRTSTGDTQYF	TGCGCCAGCAGCTCTGGGAGGACTAGCACGGGAGATACGCAGTATTTT
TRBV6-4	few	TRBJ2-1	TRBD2	CASSDQPGGNEQFF	TGTGCCAGCAGTGACCAGCCGGGAGGCAATGAGCAGTTCTTC
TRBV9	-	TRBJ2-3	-	CASSVTDFTDTQYF	TGTGCCAGCAGCGTAACAGACTTCACAGATACGCAGTATTTT
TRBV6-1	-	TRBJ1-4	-	CASSEQGPTNEKLFF	TGTGCCAGCAGTGAACAGGGGCCAACTAATGAAAAACTGTTTTTT
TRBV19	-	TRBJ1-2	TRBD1	CASSRDRGFYGYTF	TGTGCCAGTAGTAGGGACAGGGGGTTCTATGGCTACACCTTC
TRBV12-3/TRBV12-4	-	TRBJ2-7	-	CASSSPHGEQYF	TGTGCCAGCAGTTCACCCCATGGGGAGCAGTACTTC
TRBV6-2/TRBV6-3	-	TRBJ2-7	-	CASSTWGLGQYF	TGTGCCAGCAGTACGTGGGGGTTGGGGCAGTACTTC